This T cell receptor (beta chain) was recovered during a study of blood T cell repertoires in COVID-19. Using immunoSEQ multiplex PCR, the repertoire was profiled, and TCRdb retains in-frame clones only, with some absent. The sample shows about 330,000 clones, more than 70% of them seen only once. The CDR3 consists of 12 residues. The V gene's germline CDR1 is SQVTM and CDR2 ANQGSEA. V was shortened by 4 bases and J by 5 bases, with 11 bases between the two germline ends. This chain joins TRBV29-1 and TRBJ1-2; TRBD1 is a possible D gene (5 bases). Specimen: peripheral blood. The TCR comes from a woman between 45 and 60 years old with acute or convalescent COVID-19. This chain's CDR3 is CSVVGEGYGYTF. The CDR3 nucleotides read TGCAGCGTTGTAGGGGAGGGGTATGGCTACACCTTC.